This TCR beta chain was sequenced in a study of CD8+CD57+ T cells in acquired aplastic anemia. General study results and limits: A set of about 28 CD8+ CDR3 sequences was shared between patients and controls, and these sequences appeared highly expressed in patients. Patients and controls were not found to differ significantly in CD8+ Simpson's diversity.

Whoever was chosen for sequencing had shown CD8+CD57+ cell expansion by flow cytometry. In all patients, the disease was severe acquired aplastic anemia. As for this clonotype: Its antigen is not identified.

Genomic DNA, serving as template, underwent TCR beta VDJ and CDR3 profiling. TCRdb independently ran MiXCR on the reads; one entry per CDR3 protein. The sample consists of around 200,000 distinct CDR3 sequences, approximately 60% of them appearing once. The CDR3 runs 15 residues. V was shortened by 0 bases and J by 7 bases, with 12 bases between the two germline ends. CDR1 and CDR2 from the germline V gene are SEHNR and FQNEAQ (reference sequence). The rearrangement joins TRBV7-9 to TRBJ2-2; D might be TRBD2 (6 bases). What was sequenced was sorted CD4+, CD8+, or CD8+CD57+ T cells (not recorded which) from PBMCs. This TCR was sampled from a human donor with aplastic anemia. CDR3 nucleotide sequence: TGTGCCAGCAGCTTAGCGGAGGGATTGGGCGGGGAGCTGTTTTTT. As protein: CASSLAEGLGGELFF.